Listed here are 22 T cell receptor beta chains from one sample, sequenced in a study of T cell responses to AZD1222 COVID-19 vaccine. Sequenced by immunoSEQ multiplex PCR; TCRdb stores in-frame clones only, minus some. The table records 150,000 to 200,000 clones, around nine tenths of them present only once. The input for sequencing was peripheral blood, taken 28 days after the second dose of the MenACWY control vaccine. The receptors stem from an adult who received the MenACWY meningococcal vaccine as a control.

The CDR3 nucleotides are TGTGCCAGCAGCTTAGATAGGGGAAGTACCACTGAAGCTTTCTTT. It codes for CASSLDRGSTTEAFF. V and J are TRBV7-8 and TRBJ1-1; tentative D call: TRBD1 (5 bases). Germline CDR1 is SGHVS and CDR2 is FQNEAQ. V lost 1 base to trimming and J lost 4 bases, with 13 bases between them. The CDR3 spans 15 residues.

This sequence joins TRBV6-6 and TRBJ1-1, with a tentative D call TRBD1 (5 bases). The CDR3 spans 15 residues. Per the germline V gene, CDR1 is MNHNY and CDR2 is SVGAGI (reference sequence). V was pared by 4 bases and J by 4 bases, with 16 bases between. Here the CDR3 reads CASSSSQGAGTEAFF. The CDR3 region has the DNA TGTGCCAGCAGTTCGTCCCAGGGCGCCGGCACTGAAGCTTTCTTT.

This chain connects TRBV12-3 or TRBV12-4 to TRBJ1-2; maybe TRBD1 (5 bases). The CDR3 length is 12 residues. Trimming took 8 bases from V and 2 from J, leaving 9 bases between them. This chain's CDR3 is CASGASNYGYTF. CDR3 coding DNA: TGTGCCAGCGGGGCATCCAACTATGGCTACACCTTC.

The V call is TRBV14, the J call TRBJ2-6; D gene uncertain. This CDR3 contains 17 residues. Germline CDR1 and CDR2: SGHDN and FVKESK. The V end was cut by 0 bases, the J end by 0 bases, with 9 bases between. CDR3 residues: CASSQEKQPSGANVLTF. CDR3 DNA sequence: TGTGCCAGCAGCCAAGAGAAACAGCCCTCTGGGGCCAACGTCCTGACTTTC.

This chain joins TRBV11-2 and TRBJ1-3; TRBD1 is a possible D gene (5 bases). The length of the CDR3 is 15 residues. Per germline, CDR1 SGHAT and CDR2 FQNNGV. Deletions cut 5 bases from V and 2 bases from J, with 13 bases between. The CDR3 bases are TGTGCCAGCAGCGGCCGGGGGGGAGCTGGAAACACCATATATTTT. Protein: CASSGRGGAGNTIYF.

This chain joins TRBV27 and TRBJ2-6; 7 nucleotides match TRBD2. CDR3 length equals 15 residues. Germline CDR1 and CDR2: MNHEY and SMNVEV (reference sequence). V gave up 4 bases and J gave up 2 bases; unmatched junction bases: 2. The CDR3 nucleotides are TGTGCCAGCAGTTCCCTAGCGGCTGGGGCCAACGTCCTGACTTTC. It is translated as CASSSLAAGANVLTF.

The genes are TRBV7-3 and TRBJ1-6; 7 nucleotides agree with TRBD1. Germline assignment: CDR1 SGHTA and CDR2 FQGTGA. Trimming took 0 bases from V and 9 from J; bases not matched to a gene: 2. The CDR3 covers 14 residues. CDR3 sequence reads: CASSLTRGTSPLHF. CDR3 coding DNA: TGTGCCAGCAGCTTAACCAGGGGGACTTCACCCCTCCACTTT.

The rearrangement joins TRBV6-5 to TRBJ1-2; TRBD1 is a possible D gene (6 bases). The CDR3 contains 14 residues. The V gene lost 5 bases and the J gene lost 7 bases, with 17 bases spanning the gap. Germline CDR1 MNHEY, CDR2 SVGAGI. The CDR3 bases are TGTGCCAGCAGTAAGAAGGGGGAGGGTGGTGGCTACACCTTC. Translating gives CASSKKGEGGGYTF.

V is TRBV5-1 and J is TRBJ1-2, with no clear D. The CDR3 consists of 13 residues. V lost 0 bases and J lost 8, with 11 bases in between. Germline V gene data show CDR1 as SGHRS and CDR2 as YFSETQ. The CDR3 is CASSLADGGGYTF. The CDR3 coding sequence is TGCGCCAGCAGCTTGGCCGATGGAGGGGGCTACACCTTC.

The rearrangement uses TRBV5-1 and TRBJ1-1; D is undetermined. V was cut by 4 bases and J by 6 bases, with 16 bases left in between. The CDR3 runs to 14 residues. Germline-derived CDR1 and CDR2 are SGHRS and YFSETQ. The CDR3 region is CASSPLGRGSEAFF. In nucleotides, the CDR3 is TGCGCCAGCAGCCCACTTGGGAGAGGTTCTGAAGCTTTCTTT. The whole variable domain, remainder taken from reference TRBV5-1 and TRBJ1-1, is KAGVTQTPRYLIKTRGQQVTLSCSPISGHRSVSWYQQTPGQGLQFLFEYFSETQRNKGNFPGRFSGRQFSNSRSEMNVSTLELGDSALYLCASSPLGRGSEAFFGQGTRLTVV.

The chain joins TRBV27 to TRBJ1-4, with 8 bases identical to TRBD1. This CDR3 spans 15 amino acids. V was pared by 1 base and J by 7 bases, with 5 bases of the junction left unmatched. Germline CDR1 reads MNHEY; CDR2 reads SMNVEV (reference sequence). The CDR3: CASSLWTGRSEKLFF. CDR3 DNA sequence: TGTGCCAGCAGTTTATGGACAGGGAGGAGTGAAAAACTGTTTTTT.

The rearrangement links TRBV9 to TRBJ1-1; D remains unclear. This CDR3 is built from 15 residues. The germline CDR1 and CDR2 sequences are SGDLS and YYNGEE. The germline V and J ends were trimmed by 0 bases and 3 bases, with 12 bases remaining between them. The chain's CDR3 is CASSVDPVSDTEAFF. The CDR3 DNA reads TGTGCCAGCAGCGTAGATCCGGTGTCGGACACTGAAGCTTTCTTT. The entire variable domain, with the rest obtained from reference TRBV9 and TRBJ1-1, is as follows: DSGVTQTPKHLITATGQRVTLRCSPRSGDLSVYWYQQSLDQGLQFLIQYYNGEERAKGNILERFSAQQFPDLHSELNLSSLELGDSALYFCASSVDPVSDTEAFFGQGTRLTVV.

The chain is built from TRBV11-2 and TRBJ2-3; 7 bases map to TRBD2. The CDR3 is 14 amino acids. Germline CDR1 is SGHAT and CDR2 is FQNNGV. The junction had 7 bases not matched to a gene; V was cut back by 7 bases and J by 3 bases. The CDR3 protein is CASKSGLQTDTQYF. The CDR3 DNA is TGTGCCAGCAAATCGGGACTACAGACAGATACGCAGTATTTT.

This chain joins TRBV7-9 and TRBJ2-2, with D perhaps TRBD2 (5 bases). The V end lost 5 bases, the J end lost 3 bases, and 13 bases lay between the germline ends. CDR3 length: 15 residues. The germline V gene has CDR1 SEHNR and CDR2 FQNEAQ (reference sequence). The DNA for the CDR3 is TGTGCCAGCAGCCGAACCCTAGCCGACACCGGGGAGCTGTTTTTT. Translation: CASSRTLADTGELFF.

The V and J genes are TRBV5-1 and TRBJ2-1; D remains unclear. The CDR3 has 14 amino acids. V lost 0 bases to trimming and J lost 9 bases, with 13 bases between them. Germline assignment: CDR1 SGHRS and CDR2 YFSETQ. In DNA form, the CDR3 reads TGCGCCAGCAGCTTGGCCACCCCGTCGGCTGAGCAGTTCTTC. Its translation is CASSLATPSAEQFF.

V usage is TRBV15 and J usage is TRBJ1-2; 7 nucleotides agree with TRBD1. CDR1 is LNHNV, CDR2 YYDKDF, per germline (reference sequence). Trimming at V came to 1 base and at J to 8 bases, leaving 4 bases not matched to a gene. The CDR3 is 13 amino acids. The DNA of the CDR3 is TGTGCCACCAGCAGAGGACAGGGTGAGGGCTACACCTTC. This gives the protein CATSRGQGEGYTF.

The rearrangement joins TRBV19 to TRBJ2-5; 7 bases line up with TRBD1. V trimming: 0 bases; J trimming: 4 bases; junction bases outside the gene matches: 5. Per the germline V gene, CDR1 is LNHDA and CDR2 is SQIVND (reference sequence). The CDR3 is 15 amino acids. As DNA, the CDR3 is TGTGCCAGTAGTATAGAAGACAGGGTTTCAGAGACCCAGTACTTC. It yields the protein CASSIEDRVSETQYF.

The chain couples TRBV7-9 to TRBJ1-3, with 7 bases aligning to TRBD1. V lost 1 base to trimming and J lost 9 bases; unmatched junction nucleotides: 12. CDR1 SEHNR and CDR2 FQNEAQ come from the germline V gene (reference sequence). The CDR3 loop spans 16 amino acids. CDR3 sequence: CASSLVRDSRKRTIYF. The CDR3 DNA follows: TGTGCCAGCAGCTTAGTGCGGGACAGTCGGAAACGCACCATATATTTT.

The V gene is TRBV9, the J gene TRBJ2-5; a possible D gene is TRBD2 (5 bases). The CDR3 runs 17 residues. The germline V gene encodes CDR1 SGDLS and CDR2 YYNGEE. V lost 4 bases, J lost 7 bases, and 26 bases lay in between. CDR3 protein: CASSTPRARESRGTQYF. In DNA, the CDR3 is TGTGCCAGCAGCACCCCGAGGGCCCGTGAGTCCCGGGGGACCCAGTACTTC. Drawing the rest from reference TRBV9 and TRBJ2-5, the complete variable domain is DSGVTQTPKHLITATGQRVTLRCSPRSGDLSVYWYQQSLDQGLQFLIQYYNGEERAKGNILERFSAQQFPDLHSELNLSSLELGDSALYFCASSTPRARESRGTQYFGPGTRLLVL.

V gene TRBV9 combines with J gene TRBJ2-1, with no clear D. The CDR3 consists of 14 residues. From germline, CDR1 is SGDLS and CDR2 YYNGEE. The V end was cut by 4 bases, the J end by 3 bases, with 11 bases between. The DNA for the CDR3 is TGTGCCAGCAGCCCCCTCGACAACTACAATGAGCAGTTCTTC. It translates to CASSPLDNYNEQFF. Combining the CDR3 with reference TRBV9 and TRBJ2-1 gives the whole variable domain DSGVTQTPKHLITATGQRVTLRCSPRSGDLSVYWYQQSLDQGLQFLIQYYNGEERAKGNILERFSAQQFPDLHSELNLSSLELGDSALYFCASSPLDNYNEQFFGPGTRLTVL.

This chain joins TRBV19 and TRBJ2-7, with a weak D call TRBD2 (7 bases). V gave up 5 bases and J gave up 1 base, with 18 bases separating them. This CDR3 spans 16 amino acids. Germline V lookup: CDR1 LNHDA, CDR2 SQIVND (reference sequence). The CDR3 DNA reads TGTGCCAGTAGTCCATTCGCGGGGGCTAGATCCTACGAGCAGTACTTC. Translated, it gives CASSPFAGARSYEQYF.

The V call is TRBV6-5, the J call TRBJ2-2; 9 bases line up with TRBD1. Per germline, CDR1 MNHEY and CDR2 SVGAGI. The CDR3 loop spans 16 amino acids. The trim removed 4 bases at V and 2 bases at J, leaving 5 bases unmatched. CDR3 DNA sequence: TGTGCCAGCAGTTCTCGGACAGGGGCCAACACCGGGGAGCTGTTTTTT. Translating it yields CASSSRTGANTGELFF.